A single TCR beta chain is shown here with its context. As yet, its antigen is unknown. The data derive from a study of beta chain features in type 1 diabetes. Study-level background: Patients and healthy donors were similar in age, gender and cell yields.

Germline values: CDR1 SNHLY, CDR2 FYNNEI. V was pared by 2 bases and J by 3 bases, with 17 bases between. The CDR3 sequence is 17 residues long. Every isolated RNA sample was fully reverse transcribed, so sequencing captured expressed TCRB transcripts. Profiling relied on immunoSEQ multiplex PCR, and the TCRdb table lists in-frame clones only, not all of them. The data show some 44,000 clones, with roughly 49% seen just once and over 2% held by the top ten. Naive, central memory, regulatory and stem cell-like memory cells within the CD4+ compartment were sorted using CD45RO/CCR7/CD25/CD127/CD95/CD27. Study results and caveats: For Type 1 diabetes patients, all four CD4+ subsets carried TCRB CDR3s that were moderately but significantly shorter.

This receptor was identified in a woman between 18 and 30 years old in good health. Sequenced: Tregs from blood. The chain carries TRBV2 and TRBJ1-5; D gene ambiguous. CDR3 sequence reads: CASSESAARFVNQPQHF. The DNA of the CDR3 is TGTGCCAGCAGTGAAAGCGCAGCACGATTCGTCAATCAGCCCCAGCATTTT.